Listed here are 8 T cell receptor beta chains from one sample, sequenced in a study of shared clonotypes between healthy human individuals. Method: immunoSEQ multiplex PCR; TCRdb's copy keeps in-frame clones and lacks some. Of 450,000 or so clones in the sample, approximately 80% were seen once. Sequencing was carried out using PBMCs. Receptor source: a woman aged 40 to 50 in good health. Some clones in this sample may be carry-over from other donors' samples.

The chain's CDR3 is CASSARLVTGELFF. In DNA, the CDR3 is TGTGCCAGCAGCGCCCGACTAGTTACCGGGGAGCTGTTTTTT. The V gene is TRBV4-2, the J gene TRBJ2-2; maybe TRBD2 (6 bases). CDR1 is LGHNA and CDR2 is YNFKEQ in the germline V gene. The V end lost 5 bases, the J end lost 5 bases, and 12 bases lay between the germline ends. This CDR3 is 14 amino acids long.

V gene TRBV18 combines with J gene TRBJ1-2, with D perhaps matching TRBD1 (5 bases). Germline assignment: CDR1 KGHSH and CDR2 LQKENI. V lost 3 bases to trimming and J lost 8 bases, with 16 bases between them. The CDR3 contains 14 residues. CDR3 sequence reads: CASSPRDWRDGYTF. Here the CDR3 DNA reads TGTGCCAGCTCACCTCGGGACTGGAGGGACGGCTACACCTTC.

This clone was detected only a few times. The rearrangement joins TRBV7-3 to TRBJ1-1, with TRBD1 as a possible D gene (6 bases). V was shortened by 3 bases and J by 7 bases, with 12 bases between the two germline ends. CDR1 is SGHTA, CDR2 FQGTGA, per germline. The CDR3 has 13 residues. CDR3 residues: CASSFSGTSEAFF. The CDR3 coding sequence is TGTGCCAGCAGCTTTTCCGGGACAAGTGAAGCTTTCTTT.

The CDR3, as DNA: TGTGCCAGCAGCCTCGAGTGGACCGGGGAGCTGTTTTTT. The encoded protein is CASSLEWTGELFF. The rearrangement uses TRBV9 and TRBJ2-2; D gene uncertain. This CDR3 has 13 amino acids. The V end lost 4 bases, the J end lost 5 bases, and 9 bases lay between the germline ends. Germline values: CDR1 SGDLS, CDR2 YYNGEE.

About this clone: This sequence may be a read error, since a much larger clone differs from it by one base. The V call is TRBV27, the J call TRBJ2-2; possibly TRBD1 for D (6 bases). CDR1 and CDR2 (germline): MNHEY, SMNVEV (reference sequence). Trimming removed 3 bases at V and 8 bases at J, with 19 bases between. This CDR3 contains 16 residues. CDR3 sequence: CASSFGDTNQGGELFF. CDR3 DNA: TGTGCCAGCAGTTTTGGGGATACTAATCAGGGGGGGGAGCTGTTTTTT.

This chain joins TRBV6-4 and TRBJ1-2; unclear D gene. Trimming shortened V by 2 bases and J by 3 bases, and 7 bases separated the two germline ends. Germline V gene data show CDR1 as MRHNA and CDR2 as SNTAGT. The CDR3 length is 13 residues. CDR3 in amino acids: CASSDNGDYGYTF. The CDR3, as DNA: TGTGCCAGCAGTGACAACGGAGACTATGGCTACACCTTC.

The genes are TRBV28 and TRBJ1-3, with 9 positions matching TRBD1. The CDR3 has 17 residues. The trim removed 7 bases at V and 0 bases at J, leaving 10 bases unmatched. Germline CDR1 is MDHEN and CDR2 is SYDVKM. This chain's CDR3 is CASNNWGQGRSGNTIYF. In DNA form, the CDR3 reads TGTGCCAGCAACAATTGGGGACAGGGCCGCTCTGGAAACACCATATATTTT.

The chain joins TRBV4-3 to TRBJ2-7; D remains ambiguous. V lost 0 bases to trimming and J lost 6 bases, with 12 bases between them. CDR1 LGHNA and CDR2 YSLEER come from the germline V gene. The CDR3 spans 14 residues. The CDR3 protein is CASSQEGRAGEQYF. In nucleotides, the CDR3 is TGCGCCAGCAGCCAAGAGGGTCGGGCTGGCGAGCAGTACTTC.